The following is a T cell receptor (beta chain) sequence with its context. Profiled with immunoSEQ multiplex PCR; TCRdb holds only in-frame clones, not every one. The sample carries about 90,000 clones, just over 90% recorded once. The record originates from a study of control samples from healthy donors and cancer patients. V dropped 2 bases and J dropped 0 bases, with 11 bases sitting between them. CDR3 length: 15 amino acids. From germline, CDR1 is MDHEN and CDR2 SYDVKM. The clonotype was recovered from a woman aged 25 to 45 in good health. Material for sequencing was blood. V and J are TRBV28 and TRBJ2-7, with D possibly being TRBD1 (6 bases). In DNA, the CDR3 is TGTGCCAGCAGTTTAAAGGGGACAAGCTCCTACGAGCAGTACTTC. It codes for CASSLKGTSSYEQYF.